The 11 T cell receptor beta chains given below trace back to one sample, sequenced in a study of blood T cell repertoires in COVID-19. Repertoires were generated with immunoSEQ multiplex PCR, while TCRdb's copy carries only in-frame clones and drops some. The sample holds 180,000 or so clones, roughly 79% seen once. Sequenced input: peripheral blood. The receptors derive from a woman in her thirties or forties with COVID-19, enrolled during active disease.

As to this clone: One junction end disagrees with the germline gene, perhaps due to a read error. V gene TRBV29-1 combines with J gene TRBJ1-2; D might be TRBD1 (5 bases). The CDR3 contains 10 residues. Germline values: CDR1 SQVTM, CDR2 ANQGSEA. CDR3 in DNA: TGCAGCGTTGAGCGGGGGACGATAGACTTC. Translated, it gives CSVERGTIDF. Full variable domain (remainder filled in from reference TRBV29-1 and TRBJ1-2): SAVISQKPSRDICQRGTSLTIQCQVDSQVTMMFWYRQQPGQSLTLIATANQGSEATYESGFVIDKFPISRPNLTFSTLTVSNMSPEDSSIYLCSVERGTIDFGSGTRLTVV.

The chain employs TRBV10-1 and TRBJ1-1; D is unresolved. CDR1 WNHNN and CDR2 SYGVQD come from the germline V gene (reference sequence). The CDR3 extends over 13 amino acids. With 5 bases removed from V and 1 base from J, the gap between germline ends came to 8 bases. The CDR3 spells CASSPGWNTEAFF. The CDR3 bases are TGCGCCAGCAGTCCGGGATGGAACACTGAAGCTTTCTTT.

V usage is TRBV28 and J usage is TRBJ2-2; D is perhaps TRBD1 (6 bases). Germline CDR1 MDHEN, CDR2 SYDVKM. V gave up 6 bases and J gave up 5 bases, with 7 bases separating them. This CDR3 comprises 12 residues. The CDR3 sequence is CASRRGTGELFF. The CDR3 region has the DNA TGTGCCAGCAGAAGGGGGACCGGGGAGCTGTTTTTT. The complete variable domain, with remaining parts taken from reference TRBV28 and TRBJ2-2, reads DVKVTQSSRYLVKRTGEKVFLECVQDMDHENMFWYRQDPGLGLRLIYFSYDVKMKEKGDIPEGYSVSREKKERFSLILESASTNQTSMYLCASRRGTGELFFGEGSRLTVL.

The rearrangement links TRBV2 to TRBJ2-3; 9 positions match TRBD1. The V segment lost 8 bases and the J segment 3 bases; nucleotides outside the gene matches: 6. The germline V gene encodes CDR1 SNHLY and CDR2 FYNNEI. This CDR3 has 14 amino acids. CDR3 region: CASQGQGLTDTQYF. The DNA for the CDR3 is TGTGCCAGCCAAGGACAGGGGTTGACAGATACGCAGTATTTT. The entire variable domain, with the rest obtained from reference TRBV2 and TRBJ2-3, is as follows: EPEVTQTPSHQVTQMGQEVILRCVPISNHLYFYWYRQILGQKVEFLVSFYNNEISEKSEIFDDQFSVERPDGSNFTLKIRSTKLEDSAMYFCASQGQGLTDTQYFGPGTRLTVL.

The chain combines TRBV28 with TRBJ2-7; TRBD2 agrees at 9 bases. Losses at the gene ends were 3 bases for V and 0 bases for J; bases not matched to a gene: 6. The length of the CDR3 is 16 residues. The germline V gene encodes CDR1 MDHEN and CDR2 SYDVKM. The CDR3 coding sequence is TGTGCCAGCAGTTTTTCCCTAGCGGGGCTCTCCTACGAGCAGTACTTC. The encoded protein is CASSFSLAGLSYEQYF.

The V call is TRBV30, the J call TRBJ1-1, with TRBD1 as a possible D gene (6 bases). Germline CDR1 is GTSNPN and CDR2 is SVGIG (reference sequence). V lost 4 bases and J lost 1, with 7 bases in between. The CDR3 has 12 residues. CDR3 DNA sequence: TGTGCCTGGAACAGGGAGAACACTGAAGCTTTCTTT. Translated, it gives CAWNRENTEAFF. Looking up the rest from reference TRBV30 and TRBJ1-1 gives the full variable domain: SQTIHQWPATLVQPVGSPLSLECTVEGTSNPNLYWYRQAAGRGLQLLFYSVGIGQISSEVPQNLSASRPQDRQFILSSKKLLLSDSGFYLCAWNRENTEAFFGQGTRLTVV.

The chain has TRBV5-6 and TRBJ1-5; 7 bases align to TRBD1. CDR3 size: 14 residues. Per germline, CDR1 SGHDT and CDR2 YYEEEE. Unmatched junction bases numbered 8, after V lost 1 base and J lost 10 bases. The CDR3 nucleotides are TGTGCCAGCAGCTTGCTAGGGACAGTTGGTCCCCAGCATTTT. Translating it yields CASSLLGTVGPQHF.

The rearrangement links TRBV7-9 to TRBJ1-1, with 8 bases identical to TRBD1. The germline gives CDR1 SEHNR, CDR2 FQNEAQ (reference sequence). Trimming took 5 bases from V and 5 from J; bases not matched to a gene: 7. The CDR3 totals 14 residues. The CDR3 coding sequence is TGTGCCAGCAGCGCACGGACAGGGTGGACTGAAGCTTTCTTT. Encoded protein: CASSARTGWTEAFF.

CDR3 coding DNA: TGCGCCAGCAGCTTACGACTCGGCCACAATGAGCAGTTCTTC. Its protein product is CASSLRLGHNEQFF. The rearrangement uses TRBV5-1 and TRBJ2-1; D unclear. Trimming cost V 2 bases and J 5 bases, with 11 bases left between them. Germline CDR1 SGHRS, CDR2 YFSETQ. The length of the CDR3 is 14 residues. Full variable domain (outside the CDR3, taken from reference TRBV5-1 and TRBJ2-1): KAGVTQTPRYLIKTRGQQVTLSCSPISGHRSVSWYQQTPGQGLQFLFEYFSETQRNKGNFPGRFSGRQFSNSRSEMNVSTLELGDSALYLCASSLRLGHNEQFFGPGTRLTVL.

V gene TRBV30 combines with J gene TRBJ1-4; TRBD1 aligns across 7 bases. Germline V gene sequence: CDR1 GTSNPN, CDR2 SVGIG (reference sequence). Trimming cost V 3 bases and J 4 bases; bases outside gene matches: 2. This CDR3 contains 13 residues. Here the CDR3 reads CAWSGQVNEKLFF. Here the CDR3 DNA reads TGTGCCTGGAGCGGACAGGTTAATGAAAAACTGTTTTTT.

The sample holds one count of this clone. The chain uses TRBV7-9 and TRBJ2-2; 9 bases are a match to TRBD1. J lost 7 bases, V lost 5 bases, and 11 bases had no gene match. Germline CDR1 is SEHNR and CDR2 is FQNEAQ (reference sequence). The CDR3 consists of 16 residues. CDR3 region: CASSRQGGGRRGELFF. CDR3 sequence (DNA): TGTGCCAGCAGCCGACAGGGGGGCGGCCGTCGCGGGGAGCTGTTTTTT.